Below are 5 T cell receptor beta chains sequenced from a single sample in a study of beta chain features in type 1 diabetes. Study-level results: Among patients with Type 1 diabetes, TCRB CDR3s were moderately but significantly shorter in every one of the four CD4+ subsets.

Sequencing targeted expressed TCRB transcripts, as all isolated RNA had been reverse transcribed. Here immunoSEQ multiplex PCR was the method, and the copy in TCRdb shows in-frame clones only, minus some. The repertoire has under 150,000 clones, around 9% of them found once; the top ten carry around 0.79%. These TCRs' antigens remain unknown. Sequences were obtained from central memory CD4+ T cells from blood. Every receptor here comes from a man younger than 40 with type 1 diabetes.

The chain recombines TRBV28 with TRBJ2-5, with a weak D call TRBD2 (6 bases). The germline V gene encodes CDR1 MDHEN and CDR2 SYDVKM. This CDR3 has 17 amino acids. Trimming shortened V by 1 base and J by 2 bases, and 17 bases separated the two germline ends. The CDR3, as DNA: TGTGCCAGCAGTTTATTGGGAGGTTCTGGAGGACAAGAGACCCAGTACTTC. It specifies CASSLLGGSGGQETQYF.

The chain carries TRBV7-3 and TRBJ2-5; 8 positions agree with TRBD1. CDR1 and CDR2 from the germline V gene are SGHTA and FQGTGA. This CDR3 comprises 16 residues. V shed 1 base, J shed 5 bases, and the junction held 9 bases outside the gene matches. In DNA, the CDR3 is TGTGCCAGCAGCTTAAGTCCAGGGGGCTCGAGGGAGACCCAGTACTTC. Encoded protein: CASSLSPGGSRETQYF.

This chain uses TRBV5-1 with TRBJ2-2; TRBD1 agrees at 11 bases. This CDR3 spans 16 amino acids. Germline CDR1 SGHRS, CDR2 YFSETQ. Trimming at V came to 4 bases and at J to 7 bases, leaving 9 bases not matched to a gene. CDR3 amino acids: CASSLIGQGASGELFF. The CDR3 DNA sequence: TGCGCCAGCAGCCTCATCGGACAGGGGGCGAGCGGGGAGCTGTTTTTT.

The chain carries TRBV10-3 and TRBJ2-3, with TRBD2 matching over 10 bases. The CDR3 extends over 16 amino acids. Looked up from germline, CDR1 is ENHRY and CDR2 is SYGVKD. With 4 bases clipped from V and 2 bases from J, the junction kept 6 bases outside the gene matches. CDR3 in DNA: TGTGCCATCAGTGGGGGACTAGCGACGACCACAGATACGCAGTATTTT. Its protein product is CAISGGLATTTDTQYF.

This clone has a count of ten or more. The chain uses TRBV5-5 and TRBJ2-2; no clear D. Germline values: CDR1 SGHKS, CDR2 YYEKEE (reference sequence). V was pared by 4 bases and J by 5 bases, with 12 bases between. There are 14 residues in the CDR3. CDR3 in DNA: TGTGCCAGCAGCCGTTACGGGTGGACCGGGGAGCTGTTTTTT. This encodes CASSRYGWTGELFF. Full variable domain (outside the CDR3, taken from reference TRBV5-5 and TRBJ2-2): DAGVTQSPTHLIKTRGQQVTLRCSPISGHKSVSWYQQVLGQGPQFIFQYYEKEERGRGNFPDRFSARQFPNYSSELNVNALLLGDSALYLCASSRYGWTGELFFGEGSRLTVL.